A selection of T cell receptor beta chains follows, all from one sample in a study of blood T cell repertoires in COVID-19. TCRdb keeps only in-frame clones here, not all; method: immunoSEQ multiplex PCR. The sample consists of under 350,000 clones, roughly 85% of them appearing once. Sequencing input: peripheral blood. Receptors originate from a woman in her seventies with acute or convalescent COVID-19. CDR3s include the opening cysteine and the closing phenylalanine or tryptophan. D genes are given only for firm matches. Only some rows state a clone size, as once, few, many or a class for expanded clones.

>TRBV27|14|.|.|TRBJ1-2
TGTGCCAGCAGTTTATCGGCTGGTGCTAGTGGCTACACCTTC
CASSLSAGASGYTF
>TRBV6-5|14|.|TRBD1|TRBJ2-4
TGTGCCAGCAGTTACGTCGCAGGGGGAGACATTCAGTACTTC
CASSYVAGGDIQYF
>TRBV2|16|.|TRBD2|TRBJ2-3
TGTGCCAGCAGGGGGGGACTAAACCCTAGCACAGATACGCAGTATTTT
CASRGGLNPSTDTQYF
>TRBV5-1|14|.|TRBD1|TRBJ2-1
TGCGCCAGCAGCGTTGACAGGGGGCGGAATGAGCAGTTCTTC
CASSVDRGRNEQFF
>TRBV7-7|11|.|.|TRBJ1-2
TGTGCCAGCAGTTTCTGGCGGGGCTACACCTTC
CASSFWRGYTF
>TRBV12-5|15|.|TRBD1|TRBJ1-5
TGTGCTAGTGGTTTGAGACAGGGTGGGAATCAGCCCCAGCATTTT
CASGLRQGGNQPQHF
>TRBV6-6|13|.|TRBD1|TRBJ1-5
TGTGCCAGCAGATCCGGGACAGGGCAGCCCCAGCATTTT
CASRSGTGQPQHF
>TRBV30|13|.|.|TRBJ1-4
TGTGCCTGGAGTGGAGGTCATGGTGAAAAACTGTTTTTT
CAWSGGHGEKLFF
>TRBV20-1|16|.|TRBD1|TRBJ1-5
TGCAGTGCTAGTGTAGGACAGGTGGGGGGTAGTCAGCCCCAGCATTTT
CSASVGQVGGSQPQHF
>TRBV7-8|15|.|TRBD2|TRBJ2-2
TGTGCCAGCAGCGAGAGCGGGGCCGGTACCGGGGAGCTGTTTTTT
CASSESGAGTGELFF
>TRBV6-5|14|.|TRBD2|TRBJ2-4
TGTGCCAGCAGTTACTCGCGGGGGACGGGGCTTCAGTACTTC
CASSYSRGTGLQYF
>TRBV30|16|few|TRBD1|TRBJ2-7
TGTGCCTGGGCCGGGACAGGGGGCGAGACGTCCTACGAGCAGTACTTC
CAWAGTGGETSYEQYF
>TRBV5-1|12|.|TRBD1|TRBJ2-1
TGCGCCAGCAGCTTGGAAGGGACAGGGGCCCTCTTC
CASSLEGTGALF
>TRBV27|13|.|TRBD1|TRBJ2-7
TGTGCCAGCAGTCCGGACAGGTCTTACGAGCAGTACTTC
CASSPDRSYEQYF
>TRBV2|14|.|.|TRBJ1-4
TGTGCCAGCAGTGCCAGGGCTACTAATGAAAAACTGTTTTTT
CASSARATNEKLFF
>TRBV5-6|15|.|.|TRBJ2-1
TGTGCCAGCAGCTCTAGCGTCAGCTCCTACAATGAGCAGTTCTTC
CASSSSVSSYNEQFF